This T cell receptor (beta chain) was retrieved from a study of blood T cell repertoires in COVID-19. After removal of 4 bases from V and 5 bases from J, the junction contained 6 bases not matched to a gene. This CDR3 spans 15 amino acids. CDR1 is SGHTA and CDR2 is FQGTGA in the germline V gene. Clones were sequenced by immunoSEQ multiplex PCR, and TCRdb holds only the in-frame ones, with some missing. This sample has around 300,000 clones, with 88% found just once. There are a few counts of this clone. The chain couples TRBV7-3 to TRBJ2-1; the match to TRBD2 covers 9 bases. Sequenced input: PBMCs or T cells enriched from blood (not recorded which). The sequence came from an older woman in a cohort exposed to, infected with or recovered from COVID-19 (not recorded which). The DNA for the CDR3 is TGTGCCAGCAGCTCCCTAGCGGGAATCAACAATGAGCAGTTCTTC. Translating it yields CASSSLAGINNEQFF.